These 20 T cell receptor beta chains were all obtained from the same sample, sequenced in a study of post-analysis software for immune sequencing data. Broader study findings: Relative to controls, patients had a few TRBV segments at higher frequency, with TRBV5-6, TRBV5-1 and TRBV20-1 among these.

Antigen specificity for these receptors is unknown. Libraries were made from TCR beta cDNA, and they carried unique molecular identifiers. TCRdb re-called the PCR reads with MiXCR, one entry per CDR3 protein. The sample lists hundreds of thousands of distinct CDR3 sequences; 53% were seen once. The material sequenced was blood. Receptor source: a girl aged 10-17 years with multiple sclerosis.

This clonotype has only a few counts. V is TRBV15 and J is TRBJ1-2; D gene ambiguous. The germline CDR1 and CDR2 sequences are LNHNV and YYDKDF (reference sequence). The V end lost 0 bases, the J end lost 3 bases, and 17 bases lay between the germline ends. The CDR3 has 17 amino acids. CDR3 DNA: TGTGCCACCAGCAGAGATGTTCTGGGTTCCGCGGACTATGGCTACACCTTC. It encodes CATSRDVLGSADYGYTF. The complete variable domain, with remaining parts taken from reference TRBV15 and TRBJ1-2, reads DAMVIQNPRYQVTQFGKPVTLSCSQTLNHNVMYWYQQKSSQAPKLLFHYYDKDFNNEADTPDNFQSRRPNTSFCFLDIRSPGLGDTAMYLCATSRDVLGSADYGYTFGSGTRLTVV.

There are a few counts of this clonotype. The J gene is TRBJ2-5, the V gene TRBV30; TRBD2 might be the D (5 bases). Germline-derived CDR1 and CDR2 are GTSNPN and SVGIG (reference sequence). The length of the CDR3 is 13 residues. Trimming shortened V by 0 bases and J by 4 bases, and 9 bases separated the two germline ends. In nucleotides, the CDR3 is TGTGCCTGGAGTGTACATGGAGGAGAGACCCAGTACTTC. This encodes CAWSVHGGETQYF.

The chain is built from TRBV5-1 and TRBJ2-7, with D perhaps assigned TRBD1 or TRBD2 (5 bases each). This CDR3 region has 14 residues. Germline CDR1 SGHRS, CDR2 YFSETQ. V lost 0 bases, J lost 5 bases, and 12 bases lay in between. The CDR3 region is CASSLAGPGDEQYF. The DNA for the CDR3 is TGCGCCAGCAGCTTGGCAGGGCCCGGGGACGAGCAGTACTTC.

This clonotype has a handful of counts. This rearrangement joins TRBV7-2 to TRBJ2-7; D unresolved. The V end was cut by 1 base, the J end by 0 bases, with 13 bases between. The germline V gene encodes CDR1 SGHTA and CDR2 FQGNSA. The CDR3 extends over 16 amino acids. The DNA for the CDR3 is TGTGCCAGCAGCTTAGGAGGTGTTAGAGACTCCTACGAGCAGTACTTC. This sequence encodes CASSLGGVRDSYEQYF.

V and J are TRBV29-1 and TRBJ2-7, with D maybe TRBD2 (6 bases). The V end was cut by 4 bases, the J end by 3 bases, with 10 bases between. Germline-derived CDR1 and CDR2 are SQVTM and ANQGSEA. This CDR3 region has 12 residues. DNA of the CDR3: TGCAGCGTTGTACTAGCTGGCTACGAGCAGTACTTC. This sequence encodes CSVVLAGYEQYF.

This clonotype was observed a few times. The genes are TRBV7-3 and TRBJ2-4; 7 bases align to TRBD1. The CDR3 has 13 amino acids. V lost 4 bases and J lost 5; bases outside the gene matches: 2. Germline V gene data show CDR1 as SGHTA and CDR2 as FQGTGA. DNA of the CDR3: TGTGCCAGCAGCTGGGACAGAGAAAACATTCAGTACTTC. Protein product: CASSWDRENIQYF. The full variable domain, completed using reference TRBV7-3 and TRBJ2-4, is GAGVSQTPSNKVTEKGKYVELRCDPISGHTALYWYRQSLGQGPEFLIYFQGTGAADDSGLPNDRFFAVRPEGSVSTLKIQRTERGDSAVYLCASSWDRENIQYFGAGTRLSVL.

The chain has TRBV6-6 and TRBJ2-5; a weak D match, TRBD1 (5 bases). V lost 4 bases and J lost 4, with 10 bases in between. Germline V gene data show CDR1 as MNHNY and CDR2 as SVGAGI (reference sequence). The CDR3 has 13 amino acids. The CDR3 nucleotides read TGTGCCAGCAGTTCTGTCCAGGGAGAGACCCAGTACTTC. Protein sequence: CASSSVQGETQYF.

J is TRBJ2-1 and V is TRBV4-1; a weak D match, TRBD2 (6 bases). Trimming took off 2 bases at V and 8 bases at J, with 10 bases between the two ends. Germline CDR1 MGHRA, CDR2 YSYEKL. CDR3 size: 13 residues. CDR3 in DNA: TGCGCCAGCAGCCAAATACCGGGAGATGAGCAGTTCTTC. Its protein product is CASSQIPGDEQFF.

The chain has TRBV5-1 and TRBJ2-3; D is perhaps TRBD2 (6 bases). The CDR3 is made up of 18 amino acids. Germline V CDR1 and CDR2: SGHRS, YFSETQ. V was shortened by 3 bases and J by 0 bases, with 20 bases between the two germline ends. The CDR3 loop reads CASSWNFGTRSSTDTQYF. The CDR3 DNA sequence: TGCGCCAGCAGCTGGAACTTCGGGACTCGCTCTAGCACAGATACGCAGTATTTT.

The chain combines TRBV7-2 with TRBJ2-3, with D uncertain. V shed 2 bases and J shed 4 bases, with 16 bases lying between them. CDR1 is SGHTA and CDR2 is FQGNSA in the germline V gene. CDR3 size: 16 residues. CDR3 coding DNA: TGTGCCAGCAGCTTAAACGTCGGCCTTGGCGCAGATACGCAGTATTTT. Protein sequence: CASSLNVGLGADTQYF.

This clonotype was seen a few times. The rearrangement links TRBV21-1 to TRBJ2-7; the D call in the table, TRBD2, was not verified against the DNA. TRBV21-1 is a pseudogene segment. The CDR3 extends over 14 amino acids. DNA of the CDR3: TGTGCCAGCAAGGGGCGGGAGGGCCGTAACGAGCAGTACTTC. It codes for CASKGREGRNEQYF.

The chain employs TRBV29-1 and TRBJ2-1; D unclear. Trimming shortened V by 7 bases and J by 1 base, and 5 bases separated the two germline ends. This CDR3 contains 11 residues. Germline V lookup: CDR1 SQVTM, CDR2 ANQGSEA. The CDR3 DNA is TGCAGCGGCTCGTCCTACAATGAGCAGTTCTTC. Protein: CSGSSYNEQFF.

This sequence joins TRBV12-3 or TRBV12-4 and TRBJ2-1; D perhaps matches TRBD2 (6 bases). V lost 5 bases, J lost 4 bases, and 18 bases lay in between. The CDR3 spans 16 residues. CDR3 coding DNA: TGTGCCAGCAGTCCGCCAAGGGCGGGACCTTACAATGAGCAGTTCTTC. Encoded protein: CASSPPRAGPYNEQFF.

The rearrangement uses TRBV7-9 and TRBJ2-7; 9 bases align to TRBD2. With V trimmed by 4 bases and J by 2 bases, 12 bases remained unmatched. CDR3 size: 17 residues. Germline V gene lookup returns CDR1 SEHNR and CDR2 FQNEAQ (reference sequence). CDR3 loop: CASSSTLAGAKPYEQYF. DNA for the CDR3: TGTGCCAGCAGCTCGACGTTAGCGGGAGCGAAACCCTACGAGCAGTACTTC.

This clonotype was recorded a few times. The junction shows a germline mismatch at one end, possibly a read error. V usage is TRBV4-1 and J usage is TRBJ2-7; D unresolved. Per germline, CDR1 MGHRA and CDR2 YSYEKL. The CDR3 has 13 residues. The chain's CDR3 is CASSQVGFYEQYF. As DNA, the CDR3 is TGTGCCAGCAGCCAGGTAGGATTCTACGAGCAGTACTTC.

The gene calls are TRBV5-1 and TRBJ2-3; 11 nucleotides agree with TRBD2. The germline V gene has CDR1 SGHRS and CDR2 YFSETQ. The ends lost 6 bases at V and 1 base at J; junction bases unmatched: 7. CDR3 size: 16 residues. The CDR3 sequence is CASKASGGHGTDTQYF. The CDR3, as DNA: TGCGCCAGCAAGGCTAGCGGGGGGCATGGCACAGATACGCAGTATTTT.

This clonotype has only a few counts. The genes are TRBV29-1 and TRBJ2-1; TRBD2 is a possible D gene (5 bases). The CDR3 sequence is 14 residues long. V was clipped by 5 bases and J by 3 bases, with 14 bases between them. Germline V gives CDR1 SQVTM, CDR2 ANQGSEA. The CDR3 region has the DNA TGCAGCGTTCCTGGGAGTCCCGACTACAATGAGCAGTTCTTC. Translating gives CSVPGSPDYNEQFF.

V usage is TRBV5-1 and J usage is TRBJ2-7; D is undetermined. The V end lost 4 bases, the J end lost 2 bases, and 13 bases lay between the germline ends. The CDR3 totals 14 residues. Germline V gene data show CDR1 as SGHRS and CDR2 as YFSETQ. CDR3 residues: CASSPDLWAYEQYF. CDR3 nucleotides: TGCGCCAGCAGCCCGGATCTATGGGCCTACGAGCAGTACTTC.

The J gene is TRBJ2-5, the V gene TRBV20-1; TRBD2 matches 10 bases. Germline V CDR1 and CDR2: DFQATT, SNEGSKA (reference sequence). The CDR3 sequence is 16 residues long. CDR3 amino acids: CSVQGQLAGKQETQYF. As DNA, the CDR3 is TGCAGCGTTCAGGGTCAACTAGCGGGGAAGCAAGAGACCCAGTACTTC.

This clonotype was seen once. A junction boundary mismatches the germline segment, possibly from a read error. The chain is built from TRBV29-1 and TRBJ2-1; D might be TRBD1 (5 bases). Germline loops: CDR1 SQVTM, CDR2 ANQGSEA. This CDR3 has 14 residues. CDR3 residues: CSSPGPQGYDEQFF. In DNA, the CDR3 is TGCAGCTCCCCCGGGCCCCAGGGCTACGATGAGCAGTTCTTC.